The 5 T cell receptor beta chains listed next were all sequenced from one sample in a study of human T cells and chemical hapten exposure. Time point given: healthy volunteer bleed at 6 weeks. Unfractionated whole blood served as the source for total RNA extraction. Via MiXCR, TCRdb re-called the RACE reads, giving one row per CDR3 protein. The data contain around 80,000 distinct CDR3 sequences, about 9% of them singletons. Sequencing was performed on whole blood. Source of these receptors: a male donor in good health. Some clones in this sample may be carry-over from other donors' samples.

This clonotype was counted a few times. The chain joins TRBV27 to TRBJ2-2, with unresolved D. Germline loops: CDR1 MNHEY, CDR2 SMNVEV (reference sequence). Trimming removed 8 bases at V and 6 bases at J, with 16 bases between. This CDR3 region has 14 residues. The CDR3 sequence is CASGWNPYAGELFF. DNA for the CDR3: TGTGCCAGCGGCTGGAACCCCTACGCCGGGGAGCTGTTTTTT.

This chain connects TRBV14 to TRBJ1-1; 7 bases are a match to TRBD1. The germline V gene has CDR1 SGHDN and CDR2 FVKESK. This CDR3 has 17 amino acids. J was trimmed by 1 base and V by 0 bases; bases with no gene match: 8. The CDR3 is CASSQESQGGWNTEAFF. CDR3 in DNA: TGTGCCAGCAGCCAAGAATCTCAGGGGGGGTGGAACACTGAAGCTTTCTTT.

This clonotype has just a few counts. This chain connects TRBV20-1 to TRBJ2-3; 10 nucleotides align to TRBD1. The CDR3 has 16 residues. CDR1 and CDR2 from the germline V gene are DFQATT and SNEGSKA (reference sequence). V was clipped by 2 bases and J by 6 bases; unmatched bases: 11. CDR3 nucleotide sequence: TGCAGTGCTAGACCCTCCGGACAGGGGGGTAGCGATACGCAGTATTTT. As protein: CSARPSGQGGSDTQYF.

The CDR3 bases are TGTGCCAGCCGGGGACTAGCGGTTCCTCACAATGAGCAGTTCTTC. As protein: CASRGLAVPHNEQFF. The chain has TRBV27 and TRBJ2-1, with 11 bases identical to TRBD2. Germline CDR1 reads MNHEY; CDR2 reads SMNVEV (reference sequence). This CDR3 has 15 residues. J was trimmed by 5 bases and V by 8 bases; bases with no gene match: 8.

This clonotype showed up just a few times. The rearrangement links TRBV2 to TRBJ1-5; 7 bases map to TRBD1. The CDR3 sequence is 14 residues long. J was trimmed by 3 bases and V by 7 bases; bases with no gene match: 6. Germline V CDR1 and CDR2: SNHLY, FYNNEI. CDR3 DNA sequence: TGTGCCAGCACCCAGGACAGGAACAATCAGCCCCAGCATTTT. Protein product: CASTQDRNNQPQHF.